One sample yielded the 18 T cell receptor beta chains listed below, sequenced in a study of T cells in Graves' hyperthyroidism and ophthalmopathy. What was amplified from RNA transcripts were TCR beta CDR3 regions. Carried out on the TCR CDR3, a first-round RT-PCR used the HTBI primer set. Each CDR3 protein is one row after TCRdb ran MiXCR on the multiplex PCR reads. The data contain around 300,000 distinct CDR3 sequences, around 13% of them seen just once; the ten biggest clones take up approximately 23%. Sequenced: blood. The receptors derive from a woman in her thirties with Graves' hyperthyroidism.

This clonotype was seen many times. The V call is TRBV10-3, the J call TRBJ2-7; 9 nucleotides align to TRBD2. The germline CDR1 and CDR2 sequences are ENHRY and SYGVKD. The CDR3 covers 16 residues. V shed 2 bases and J 4 bases; nucleotides not matched to a gene: 9. This CDR3 reads CAISEGTTSGGYEQYF. CDR3 bases: TGTGCCATCAGTGAGGGAACGACTAGCGGAGGATACGAGCAGTACTTC.

The chain employs TRBV28 and TRBJ1-4; possibly TRBD1 for D (6 bases). V was pared by 6 bases and J by 8 bases, with 19 bases between. The CDR3 runs 15 residues. CDR1 and CDR2 (germline): MDHEN, SYDVKM. The CDR3 is CASRPQGQTIEKLFF. In nucleotides, the CDR3 is TGTGCCAGCAGGCCTCAGGGGCAAACCATCGAAAAACTGTTTTTT.

This clonotype was recorded a few times. This sequence joins TRBV13 and TRBJ2-4; D assignment may be TRBD1 or TRBD2 (6 bases each). Germline loops: CDR1 PRHDT, CDR2 FYEKMQ (reference sequence). V lost 8 bases and J 0 bases, leaving 20 bases between the germline ends. This CDR3 comprises 17 residues. The CDR3 DNA follows: TGTGCCAGCTCCCAAAGGAGGGGGAACCTAGCCAAAAACATTCAGTACTTC. Residues: CASSQRRGNLAKNIQYF.

This clonotype was observed a few times. A much larger clone differs from this one at a single base, so this may be a read error. The genes are TRBV3-1 and TRBJ2-2; TRBD2 might be the D (5 bases). The CDR3 runs 12 residues. Looked up from germline, CDR1 is LGHDT and CDR2 is YNNKEL (reference sequence). V lost 3 bases to trimming and J lost 7 bases, with 6 bases between them. The CDR3 spells CASSQGVGELFF. CDR3 in DNA: TGTGCCAGCAGCCAGGGAGTCGGGGAGCTGTTTTTT.

The CDR3 spells CASSIGPRSDTQYF. The CDR3 DNA reads TGTGCCAGTAGTATAGGCCCCAGGTCAGATACGCAGTATTTT. The chain uses TRBV19 and TRBJ2-3; D unclear. This CDR3 has 14 amino acids. Between the trimmed V and J ends, which lost 1 base and 4 bases, there was a span of 9 bases. Germline V gives CDR1 LNHDA, CDR2 SQIVND (reference sequence).

This clonotype was seen more than once but under ten times. The chain joins TRBV12-3 or TRBV12-4 to TRBJ2-1; TRBD2 agrees at 14 bases. The CDR3 has 13 amino acids. V was pared by 8 bases and J by 15 bases, with 9 bases of the junction left unmatched. This CDR3 is CASQGTSGSSGFF. The CDR3 DNA sequence: TGTGCCAGCCAGGGGACTAGCGGGAGTTCGGGGTTCTTC.

This clonotype showed up many times. V gene TRBV28 combines with J gene TRBJ2-1; tentatively, D is TRBD1 (5 bases). V was trimmed by 6 bases and J by 1 base, leaving 19 bases between them. Germline CDR1 MDHEN, CDR2 SYDVKM. This CDR3 spans 17 amino acids. For the CDR3, the DNA is TGTGCCAGCAGGGGGTGGGGCGCAGGCCAATCCTACAATGAGCAGTTCTTC. Protein: CASRGWGAGQSYNEQFF. Variable domain in full (rest from reference TRBV28 and TRBJ2-1): DVKVTQSSRYLVKRTGEKVFLECVQDMDHENMFWYRQDPGLGLRLIYFSYDVKMKEKGDIPEGYSVSREKKERFSLILESASTNQTSMYLCASRGWGAGQSYNEQFFGPGTRLTVL.

This clonotype was picked up many times. The chain combines TRBV6-2 or TRBV6-3 with TRBJ2-3; TRBD1 agrees at 8 bases. CDR3 length: 14 amino acids. Germline V CDR1 and CDR2: MNHEY, SVGEGT. V was clipped by 9 bases and J by 2 bases; unmatched bases: 7. The CDR3 DNA reads TGTGCCAGTGCCCGGGACAGGATCACAGATACGCAGTATTTT. Protein: CASARDRITDTQYF.

This clonotype was detected a few times. V and J are TRBV29-1 and TRBJ2-1; tentative D call: TRBD2 (5 bases). Per germline, CDR1 SQVTM and CDR2 ANQGSEA. The CDR3 length is 13 residues. The ends were cut back, 5 bases at V and 5 bases at J, with 13 bases in the middle. CDR3 protein: CSVSSLANNEQFF. The CDR3 bases are TGCAGCGTTTCAAGTCTAGCAAACAATGAGCAGTTCTTC.

This clonotype was seen repeatedly, ten times or more. The V and J genes are TRBV7-2 and TRBJ2-2; D may be TRBD1 (5 bases). V lost 6 bases and J lost 5, with 10 bases in between. In germline, CDR1 is SGHTA, CDR2 FQGNSA. CDR3 length equals 13 residues. DNA for the CDR3: TGTGCCAGCAGGTTACAGGTTACCGGGGAGCTGTTTTTT. It is translated as CASRLQVTGELFF.

CDR3 residues: CAWSVIGQDYNEQFF. CDR3 nucleotide sequence: TGTGCCTGGAGTGTAATTGGACAGGACTACAATGAGCAGTTCTTC. The J gene is TRBJ2-1, the V gene TRBV30; 7 nucleotides align to TRBD1. This CDR3 region has 15 residues. The V gene end was trimmed by 0 bases and the J gene end by 3 bases; junction bases not matched to a gene: 5. CDR1 is GTSNPN, CDR2 SVGIG, per germline (reference sequence).

This sequence joins TRBV28 and TRBJ2-3, with 10 bases fitting TRBD2. The CDR3 totals 14 residues. The V and J ends lost 5 bases and 7 bases, in that order; junction bases with no gene match: 6. CDR1 and CDR2 from the germline V gene are MDHEN and SYDVKM. For the CDR3, the DNA is TGTGCCAGCAGTGTAGCGGGAGGCGGGCATACGCAGTATTTT. Translating it yields CASSVAGGGHTQYF.

There are a few counts of this clonotype. The gene calls are TRBV6-2 or TRBV6-3 and TRBJ2-2; D is unclear. Germline V gene lookup returns CDR1 MNHEY and CDR2 SVGEGT. This CDR3 has 19 residues. V was shortened by 6 bases and J by 0 bases, with 23 bases between the two germline ends. The CDR3 DNA follows: TGTGCCAGCAGACTACTGAGAGCCGCCACTACCGCGAACACCGGGGAGCTGTTTTTT. It is translated as CASRLLRAATTANTGELFF.

This sequence joins TRBV4-1 and TRBJ2-1; D possibly corresponds to TRBD2 (6 bases). The germline V gene encodes CDR1 MGHRA and CDR2 YSYEKL. The germline V and J ends were trimmed by 3 bases and 7 bases, with 13 bases remaining between them. This CDR3 has 14 amino acids. The CDR3 sequence: CASSHGGGGNEQFF. CDR3 coding DNA: TGCGCCAGCAGCCATGGGGGAGGCGGGAATGAGCAGTTCTTC.

This clonotype was counted at least ten times. The gene calls are TRBV7-3 and TRBJ2-3; perhaps TRBD2 as D (6 bases). Germline V CDR1 and CDR2: SGHTA, FQGTGA. The CDR3 totals 15 residues. V lost 5 bases, J lost 4 bases, and 16 bases lay in between. CDR3 sequence (DNA): TGTGCCAGCAGCCCTGCGGGGAGCGGAGCAGATACGCAGTATTTT. Translated, it gives CASSPAGSGADTQYF.

The rearrangement joins TRBV9 to TRBJ2-1; D gene ambiguous. CDR3 size: 13 residues. The V gene's germline CDR1 is SGDLS and CDR2 YYNGEE. The V end lost 0 bases, the J end lost 8 bases, and 9 bases lay between the germline ends. CDR3: CASSVAGTHEQFF. The CDR3, as DNA: TGTGCCAGCAGCGTAGCGGGTACACATGAGCAGTTCTTC. Supplemented by reference TRBV9 and TRBJ2-1, the full variable domain reads DSGVTQTPKHLITATGQRVTLRCSPRSGDLSVYWYQQSLDQGLQFLIQYYNGEERAKGNILERFSAQQFPDLHSELNLSSLELGDSALYFCASSVAGTHEQFFGPGTRLTVL.

Ten or more counts support this clonotype. The V call is TRBV20-1, the J call TRBJ1-2; the D is unclear. This CDR3 has 15 residues. V was trimmed by 3 bases and J by 3 bases, leaving 17 bases between them. Germline CDR1 DFQATT, CDR2 SNEGSKA (reference sequence). The CDR3 sequence: CSASRNGDLDYGYTF. The DNA for the CDR3 is TGCAGTGCTAGTAGGAATGGAGACTTAGACTATGGCTACACCTTC.

This clonotype was recorded many times. The genes are TRBV7-2 and TRBJ1-2; 8 nucleotides line up with TRBD1. The CDR3 sequence is 14 residues long. V was clipped by 4 bases and J by 4 bases; unmatched bases: 5. Germline V gene lookup returns CDR1 SGHTA and CDR2 FQGNSA. The CDR3 here is CASSSGTGFYGYTF. The DNA for the CDR3 is TGTGCCAGCAGCTCCGGGACAGGCTTCTATGGCTACACCTTC.